What follows are 24 T cell receptor beta chains derived from one specimen sequenced in a study of regulatory T cells in long-lasting Graves disease. Time point reported: newly diagnosed GD, antithyroid drugs for less than 3 months. The TCR library used RNA extracted from PBMCs. HTBI primers from iRepertoire and Arm-PCR of CDR3 regions yielded the TCR beta libraries. MiXCR was run by TCRdb on the multiplex PCR reads, yielding one entry per CDR3 protein. The sample contains 550,000 or so distinct CDR3 sequences, around 12% of which appear only once. The same sample was also studied in work on T cells in Graves' hyperthyroidism and ophthalmopathy.

Material: peripheral blood mononuclear cells (PBMCs), obtained at new diagnosis, from a patient treated with antithyroid drugs. The receptor source for this set is a woman in her twenties or thirties with Graves disease.

This clonotype occurred many times. The chain has TRBV24-1 and TRBJ1-5; 10 bases are shared with TRBD1. The CDR3 spans 15 residues. J lost 7 bases, V lost 4 bases, and 6 bases had no gene match. Germline assignment: CDR1 KGHDR and CDR2 SFDVKD. This chain's CDR3 is CATSDSGTGEQPQHF. In DNA, the CDR3 is TGTGCCACCAGTGACTCCGGGACAGGGGAACAGCCCCAGCATTTT.

The gene calls are TRBV10-3 and TRBJ1-1; a weak D match, TRBD1 (5 bases). V was cut by 8 bases and J by 0 bases, with 10 bases left in between. The CDR3 is 13 amino acids. CDR1 and CDR2 (germline): ENHRY, SYGVKD. CDR3 in DNA: TGTGCCATCCGAACGACAGTGAACACTGAAGCTTTCTTT. Residues: CAIRTTVNTEAFF.

This clonotype was detected only a few times. This rearrangement joins TRBV5-6 to TRBJ2-7, with 8 bases identical to TRBD2. From germline, CDR1 is SGHDT and CDR2 YYEEEE. The junction had 4 bases not matched to a gene; V was cut back by 2 bases and J by 0 bases. This CDR3 comprises 15 residues. The CDR3 reads CASSFYSGTSYEQYF. For the CDR3, the DNA is TGTGCCAGCAGCTTCTATAGCGGGACCTCCTACGAGCAGTACTTC.

In this sample, this clonotype turned up many times. The chain uses TRBV29-1 and TRBJ1-1, with D perhaps TRBD1 (5 bases). Germline CDR1 reads SQVTM; CDR2 reads ANQGSEA. There are 12 residues in the CDR3. Trimming removed 4 bases at V and 1 base at J, with 7 bases between. The DNA for the CDR3 is TGCAGCGTTGGGGGGGGGAACACTGAAGCTTTCTTT. As protein: CSVGGGNTEAFF.

This clonotype was detected many times. The J gene is TRBJ1-2, the V gene TRBV7-2, with D perhaps matching TRBD1 (5 bases). There are 14 residues in the CDR3. Germline loops: CDR1 SGHTA, CDR2 FQGNSA. Trimming cost V 3 bases and J 4 bases, with 12 bases left between them. In nucleotides, the CDR3 is TGTGCCAGCAGCTTCCAAGGGGCCGGCTATGGCTACACCTTC. Translated: CASSFQGAGYGYTF.

This clonotype appeared a few times. V gene TRBV19 combines with J gene TRBJ2-1; the D gene is possibly TRBD2 (5 bases). Germline-derived CDR1 and CDR2 are LNHDA and SQIVND (reference sequence). The CDR3 is 13 residues long. Trimming took 9 bases from V and 8 from J, leaving 17 bases between them. CDR3 DNA sequence: TGTGCCAGCGCGTCCGCTAGCAACGATGAGCAGTTCTTC. Translation gives CASASASNDEQFF.

The chain employs TRBV13 and TRBJ2-2; unclear D gene. The CDR3 is 17 amino acids. Looked up from germline, CDR1 is PRHDT and CDR2 is FYEKMQ (reference sequence). The V gene lost 4 bases and the J gene lost 6 bases, with 21 bases spanning the gap. CDR3 DNA: TGTGCCAGCAGCTCTAGGGCAGGACCGTCCAACGCCGGGGAGCTGTTTTTT. Its protein is CASSSRAGPSNAGELFF.

This clonotype was seen at least ten times. The V gene is TRBV28, the J gene TRBJ1-6; possible D gene TRBD1, 5 bases. Germline CDR1 and CDR2: MDHEN and SYDVKM. Trimming removed 2 bases from V and 0 bases from J, with 8 bases in between. This CDR3 spans 16 amino acids. CDR3 bases: TGTGCCAGCAGTTTAGGGGGAAGCTCCTATAATTCACCCCTCCACTTT. Translation gives CASSLGGSSYNSPLHF.

This chain connects TRBV12-3 or TRBV12-4 to TRBJ1-2, with a weak D call TRBD1 (5 bases). Deletions cut 6 bases from V and 2 bases from J, with 13 bases between. CDR3 length equals 14 residues. CDR3 protein: CASSDLGRNYGYTF. The CDR3, as DNA: TGTGCCAGCAGCGACCTGGGACGGAACTATGGCTACACCTTC.

This clonotype was counted ten times or more. The chain combines TRBV6-1 with TRBJ1-2; tentatively, D is TRBD1 (6 bases). V was shortened by 5 bases and J by 4 bases, with 26 bases between the two germline ends. The CDR3 spans 18 residues. Germline-derived CDR1 and CDR2 are MNHNS and SASEGT. CDR3 bases: TGTGCCAGCAGTACTAACGACTATCAGTATAGGACAGCCTATGGCTACACCTTC. Translation: CASSTNDYQYRTAYGYTF.

This clonotype was counted ten times or more. The chain couples TRBV4-1 to TRBJ2-1; either TRBD1 or TRBD2 may fit D (5 bases each). The V gene lost 4 bases and the J gene lost 8 bases, with 18 bases spanning the gap. Germline lookup yields CDR1 MGHRA and CDR2 YSYEKL. This CDR3 is built from 15 residues. CDR3 in amino acids: CASSRTGTDLYEQFF. The CDR3 DNA reads TGCGCCAGCAGCCGCACCGGGACGGACCTCTATGAGCAGTTCTTC.

This clonotype was seen a few times. The V and J genes are TRBV6-1 and TRBJ2-1; the match to TRBD2 covers 8 bases. CDR3 length: 15 amino acids. Germline CDR1 MNHNS, CDR2 SASEGT. J gave up 3 bases and V 6 bases, and 7 bases lay outside the gene matches. CDR3 coding DNA: TGTGCCAGCAGCAGCCGGGAGGGCCGCTACAATGAGCAGTTCTTC. Protein sequence: CASSSREGRYNEQFF.

There are a few counts of this clonotype. V usage is TRBV4-3 and J usage is TRBJ2-7; D perhaps matches TRBD1 (7 bases). In germline, CDR1 is LGHNA, CDR2 YSLEER. The CDR3 contains 14 residues. V was clipped by 0 bases and J by 6 bases, with 12 bases between them. CDR3 residues: CASSQDKQGGEQYF. The CDR3 bases are TGCGCCAGCAGCCAAGATAAGCAGGGGGGCGAGCAGTACTTC.

This clonotype came up many times. J is TRBJ2-1 and V is TRBV7-2; TRBD2 agrees at 7 bases. CDR1 SGHTA and CDR2 FQGNSA come from the germline V gene. The CDR3 length is 15 residues. Unmatched junction bases numbered 9, after V lost 5 bases and J lost 5 bases. The CDR3 DNA reads TGTGCCAGCAGCCGGGCGGGAGTTAGAAACAATGAGCAGTTCTTC. Translating it yields CASSRAGVRNNEQFF.

This clonotype came up many times. V is TRBV29-1 and J is TRBJ2-5; D may correspond to TRBD1 or TRBD2 (5 bases each). V was cut by 0 bases and J by 5 bases, with 13 bases left in between. The germline gives CDR1 SQVTM, CDR2 ANQGSEA. This CDR3 spans 14 amino acids. The CDR3 sequence is CSVEEWGSTETQYF. DNA for the CDR3: TGCAGCGTTGAAGAGTGGGGGAGTACGGAGACCCAGTACTTC.

The V call is TRBV6-5, the J call TRBJ1-2; D perhaps matches TRBD1 (5 bases). The CDR3 sequence is 14 residues long. V was pared by 3 bases and J by 8 bases, with 16 bases between. CDR1 and CDR2 from the germline V gene are MNHEY and SVGAGI. In DNA, the CDR3 is TGTGCCAGCAGTTATGGGGCCTCAATGCGGGGCTACACCTTC. This encodes CASSYGASMRGYTF.

This clonotype was observed at least ten times. V gene TRBV19 combines with J gene TRBJ1-5; 10 bases are a match to TRBD1. From germline, CDR1 is LNHDA and CDR2 SQIVND (reference sequence). This CDR3 is 16 amino acids long. V trimming: 5 bases; J trimming: 5 bases; junction bases outside the gene matches: 9. The CDR3, as DNA: TGTGCCAGTAGTTCCCGGGACAGGGGCATCGATCAGCCCCAGCATTTT. Protein sequence: CASSSRDRGIDQPQHF. Combining the CDR3 with reference TRBV19 and TRBJ1-5 gives the whole variable domain DGGITQSPKYLFRKEGQNVTLSCEQNLNHDAMYWYRQDPGQGLRLIYYSQIVNDFQKGDIAEGYSVSREKKESFPLTVTSAQKNPTAFYLCASSSRDRGIDQPQHFGDGTRLSIL.

This clonotype occurred a few times. The rearrangement links TRBV19 to TRBJ2-7; 8 nucleotides agree with TRBD1. The V segment lost 6 bases and the J segment 3 bases; nucleotides outside the gene matches: 7. The CDR3 extends over 14 amino acids. Germline V gene sequence: CDR1 LNHDA, CDR2 SQIVND (reference sequence). CDR3 DNA sequence: TGTGCCAGTAGCCGGACAGGGAAGGACTACGAGCAGTACTTC. Translating it yields CASSRTGKDYEQYF.

V and J are TRBV20-1 and TRBJ2-7; D gene ambiguous. Germline assignment: CDR1 DFQATT and CDR2 SNEGSKA (reference sequence). CDR3 size: 15 residues. V lost 6 bases, J lost 3 bases, and 21 bases lay in between. The CDR3, as DNA: TGCAGTGCGCGACCTCTCTCCAAAGGGATCTACGAGCAGTACTTC. This gives the protein CSARPLSKGIYEQYF.

This clonotype was recorded at least ten times. The chain couples TRBV30 to TRBJ2-7; 10 positions match TRBD2. CDR3 length: 14 residues. With 1 base clipped from V and 2 bases from J, the junction kept 2 bases outside the gene matches. Looked up from germline, CDR1 is GTSNPN and CDR2 is SVGIG (reference sequence). CDR3 nucleotides: TGTGCCTGGAGTGCGGGACTAGCGACCTACGAGCAGTACTTC. Its protein is CAWSAGLATYEQYF.

This clonotype has at least ten counts. This chain connects TRBV2 to TRBJ2-3, with 7 bases fitting TRBD1. J gave up 3 bases and V 6 bases, and 9 bases lay outside the gene matches. The CDR3 is 15 amino acids. Looked up from germline, CDR1 is SNHLY and CDR2 is FYNNEI. CDR3 sequence: CASRVQGIWTDTQYF. CDR3 nucleotide sequence: TGTGCCAGCAGGGTACAGGGGATTTGGACAGATACGCAGTATTTT.

J is TRBJ1-1 and V is TRBV30; TRBD1 is a possible D gene (5 bases). CDR1 GTSNPN and CDR2 SVGIG come from the germline V gene (reference sequence). The CDR3 covers 15 residues. V was trimmed by 4 bases and J by 3 bases, leaving 18 bases between them. In DNA form, the CDR3 reads TGTGCCTGGACTTTGAAGGGGAGAGAGGACACTGAAGCTTTCTTT. It yields the protein CAWTLKGREDTEAFF. Complete variable domain (other parts from reference TRBV30 and TRBJ1-1): SQTIHQWPATLVQPVGSPLSLECTVEGTSNPNLYWYRQAAGRGLQLLFYSVGIGQISSEVPQNLSASRPQDRQFILSSKKLLLSDSGFYLCAWTLKGREDTEAFFGQGTRLTVV.

This clonotype was picked up a small number of times. The V call is TRBV9, the J call TRBJ2-4; no clear D. Trimming stripped 1 base from V and 0 bases from J, with 8 bases between. The length of the CDR3 is 15 residues. Germline V gene sequence: CDR1 SGDLS, CDR2 YYNGEE. The CDR3 nucleotides are TGTGCCAGCAGCGTAATGGCTTTAGCCAAAAACATTCAGTACTTC. Its translation: CASSVMALAKNIQYF.

Note on this clonotype: Sequence at one end of the junction differs from germline and may be a read error. The rearrangement links TRBV30 to TRBJ1-2; 7 bases match TRBD1. The CDR3 has 15 residues. Germline-derived CDR1 and CDR2 are GTSNPN and SVGIG (reference sequence). DNA for the CDR3: TGTGCCTGGAGTGTGAGGGGGCGAGGTTTGGGAGGCTGCACCTTC. This codes for CAWSVRGRGLGGCTF.